A selection of T cell receptor beta chains follows, all from one sample in a study of T-cell memory formation after mild COVID-19. A single record per CDR3 protein comes from TCRdb applying MiXCR to the 5' RACE reads. Of 150,000 to 200,000 distinct CDR3 sequences listed, roughly 13% are singletons. The sequenced material came from PBMCs or a T cell subset sorted from them (not recorded which). All receptors come from a man between 18 and 35 years old who had mild COVID-19 (a few samples of this study predate the infection). Cell type and time point are not known. The CDR3 runs from the conserved cysteine through the conserved F or W. Fields, in order: J gene, D gene, clone size, V gene, CDR3 DNA, CDR3 protein. The D gene is left open where the match is weak. Clone size is stated in some rows and not others, as once, few, many or a class when expanded.

TRBJ2-2 | TRBD2 | many | TRBV5-6 | TGTGCCAGCAGCTTGCGGCGTCTAGCGGGGCAACTATCCACCGGGGAGCTGTTTTTT | CASSLRRLAGQLSTGELFF
TRBJ1-4 | . | few | TRBV6-2/TRBV6-3 | TGTGCCAGCAGATCAGGGGACAAAGAAAAACTTTTTTTT | CASRSGDKEKLFF
TRBJ2-7 | . | few | TRBV5-6 | TGTGCCAGCAGCAGGGAAGGCAGGGGAGTGGAGCAGTACTTC | CASSREGRGVEQYF
TRBJ2-2 | . | . | TRBV4-1 | TGCGCCAGCAGACAAGCCGGGGCTGGCACCGGGGAGCTGTTTTTT | CASRQAGAGTGELFF
TRBJ2-4 | TRBD1 | . | TRBV19 | TGTGCCAGTAGGGGGACAGGGGCTGCCAAAAACATTCAGTACTTC | CASRGTGAAKNIQYF
TRBJ2-3 | TRBD1 | . | TRBV6-2/TRBV6-3 | TGTGCCAGCAGTTACAGTGGGACAGGGTCGGCAGATACGCAGTATTTT | CASSYSGTGSADTQYF
TRBJ2-2 | . | few | TRBV11-3 | TGTGCCAGCAGCCCGTCGCATACACAAACCGGGGAGCTGTTTTTT | CASSPSHTQTGELFF
TRBJ1-1 | TRBD1 | . | TRBV5-1 | TGCGCCAGCAGCGGCGACAGGGGAAACACTGAAGCTTTCTTT | CASSGDRGNTEAFF
TRBJ1-1 | . | . | TRBV12-3/TRBV12-4 | TGTGCCAGCACAAAGGTGGCCGGGGGCACTGAAGCTTTCTTT | CASTKVAGGTEAFF
TRBJ2-1 | TRBD2 | few | TRBV20-1 | TGCAGTGCTAGTAGCGGGGGTTACAATGAGCAGTTCTTC | CSASSGGYNEQFF
TRBJ2-2 | . | many | TRBV7-8 | TGTGCCAGCAGCTCCAGCAACACCGGGGAGCTGTTTTTT | CASSSSNTGELFF
TRBJ1-6 | . | . | TRBV9 | TGTGCCAGCAGCGTAGGGGAAAGCTCCTATAATTCACCCCTCCACTTT | CASSVGESSYNSPLHF
TRBJ2-3 | TRBD2 | few | TRBV29-1 | TGCAGCGTGGGGACGGGAGGAGGCACAGATACGCAGTATTTT | CSVGTGGGTDTQYF
TRBJ2-5 | . | few | TRBV9 | TGTGCCAGCAGCGTAGCTCTCAAGGGAGCGCCCCAAGAGACCCAGTACTTC | CASSVALKGAPQETQYF
TRBJ1-4 | . | . | TRBV4-1 | TGCGCCAGCAGCCACATCATAGCGACTAATGAAAAACTGTTTTTT | CASSHIIATNEKLFF
TRBJ2-6 | . | . | TRBV20-1 | TGCAGTGCTAGTTCGGGGTCTGGGGCCAACGTCCTGACTTTC | CSASSGSGANVLTF
TRBJ1-1 | TRBD1 | few | TRBV7-9 | TGTGCCAGCAGCCTTAATCAGGGGGCTGATGAAGCTTTCTTT | CASSLNQGADEAFF
TRBJ1-1 | . | . | TRBV6-1 | TGTGCCAGCAGTTTATGGGGAAGGACTGAAGCTTTCTTT | CASSLWGRTEAFF
TRBJ2-5 | . | few | TRBV5-1 | TGCGCCAGCAGTCAGGGCATGCAAGAGACCCAGTACTTC | CASSQGMQETQYF
TRBJ2-1 | . | . | TRBV5-4 | TGTGCCAGCAGCTTGGGGAGGAATGAGCAGTTCTTC | CASSLGRNEQFF
TRBJ1-5 | . | . | TRBV7-6 | TGTGCCAGCAGCCTAGATGGAGGGACCGGTCAGCCCCAGCATTTT | CASSLDGGTGQPQHF
TRBJ1-6 | . | few | TRBV6-5 | TGTGCCAGCACCTTTTTGTGGGGAAATAATTCACCCCTCCACTTT | CASTFLWGNNSPLHF
TRBJ1-2 | . | . | TRBV6-6 | TGTGCCAGCAGTTCCCAGAGCAGGCGGAATGGCTACACCTTC | CASSSQSRRNGYTF
TRBJ1-2 | . | . | TRBV4-3 | TGCGCCAGCAGCCAAGCTCAGGGCAGGGACTCGAATGGCTACACCTTC | CASSQAQGRDSNGYTF
TRBJ1-1 | . | . | TRBV20-1 | TGCAGTGCCCCCAGGGGCTCCAACACTGAAGCTTTCTTT | CSAPRGSNTEAFF
TRBJ1-1 | TRBD1 | . | TRBV7-6 | TGTGCCAGCAGCTTGACAGGGGGCCGGGGGACTGAAGCTTTCTTT | CASSLTGGRGTEAFF
TRBJ2-1 | TRBD1 | . | TRBV5-6 | TGTGCCAGCAGCTTGGAGACAGGGTCCTACAATGAGCAGTTCTTC | CASSLETGSYNEQFF
TRBJ2-1 | . | few | TRBV7-9 | TGTGCCAGCAGCACCTACAGGGTGGGCTACAATGAGCAGTTCTTC | CASSTYRVGYNEQFF
TRBJ2-5 | TRBD2 | many | TRBV20-1 | TGCAGTGCCCCGACTAGCGGGGGGTCTCGCTTC | CSAPTSGGSRF
TRBJ2-1 | TRBD2 | few | TRBV6-6 | TGTGCCAGCAGTTGGTCGGGAGGGGGAGGCAATGAGCAGTTCTTC | CASSWSGGGGNEQFF
TRBJ2-3 | TRBD2 | . | TRBV10-3 | TGTGCCATCAGAGGAGCGGGGACTAGCACAGATACGCAGTATTTT | CAIRGAGTSTDTQYF
TRBJ2-6 | . | . | TRBV18 | TGTGCCAGCTCACCCCAGAACTCTGGGGCCAACGTCCTGACTTTC | CASSPQNSGANVLTF
TRBJ2-3 | TRBD2 | . | TRBV10-1 | TGCGCCAGCAGCTCAGGACGGGCGGGGGTCACAGATACGCAGTATTTT | CASSSGRAGVTDTQYF
TRBJ2-1 | . | few | TRBV4-2 | TGTGCCAGCAGCCAGCCCTACAATGAGCAGTTCTTC | CASSQPYNEQFF
TRBJ1-3 | . | few | TRBV12-3/TRBV12-4 | TGTGCCAGCAGTCCCAACATTGGAAACACCATATATTTT | CASSPNIGNTIYF
TRBJ2-5 | TRBD2 | few | TRBV4-2 | TGTGCCAGCAGCCAAGCGGGGGGGCTCGAGACCCAGTACTTC | CASSQAGGLETQYF
TRBJ1-1 | . | . | TRBV9 | TGTGCCAGCAGCGTGGGACCAGGGAGGACTGAAGCTTTCTTT | CASSVGPGRTEAFF
TRBJ2-3 | . | . | TRBV5-1 | TGCGCCAGCAGAACGGGGAGTAGCACAGATACGCAGTATTTT | CASRTGSSTDTQYF
TRBJ2-2 | . | few | TRBV19 | TGTGCCAGTAAAGCCCAGTGGGGGTCCGGGGAGCTGTTTTTT | CASKAQWGSGELFF
TRBJ2-4 | TRBD1 | few | TRBV24-1 | TGTGCCACCAGTGAGCAGGGACAGGGATTATGGCAGAAAAACATTCAGTACTTC | CATSEQGQGLWQKNIQYF
TRBJ2-2 | TRBD1 | many | TRBV5-1 | TGCGCCAGCAGCTTCGGGACAGCGAACACCGGGGAGCTGTTTTTT | CASSFGTANTGELFF
TRBJ2-4 | TRBD2 | . | TRBV5-1 | TGCGCCAGCAGCCAGCGGGGGCGGGGAGAAAACATTCAGTACTTC | CASSQRGRGENIQYF
TRBJ2-2 | . | few | TRBV15 | TGTGCCACCAGCGCCCCGGAACCAAAGACGGCCGGGGAGCTGTTTTTT | CATSAPEPKTAGELFF
TRBJ2-5 | . | . | TRBV7-6 | TGTGCCAGCAGCCTACCCCAGCGAACCCAAGAGACCCAGTACTTC | CASSLPQRTQETQYF
TRBJ2-3 | . | many | TRBV5-5 | TGTGCCAGCAGCCCCCGTGGGAGCCAGGCGACAGATACGCAGTATTTT | CASSPRGSQATDTQYF
TRBJ2-3 | TRBD2 | few | TRBV7-2 | TGTGCCAGCAGGGGTCTGACGGGGGGGCCCTATACGCAGTATTTT | CASRGLTGGPYTQYF
TRBJ2-7 | TRBD2 | . | TRBV20-1 | TGCAGTGCTAGAGGGTCTAGCGGGGGGGCTACATACGAGCAGTACTTC | CSARGSSGGATYEQYF
TRBJ1-2 | . | . | TRBV28 | TGTGCCAGCTCAGGACCAGTCTCAAACTATGGCTACACCTTC | CASSGPVSNYGYTF
TRBJ2-1 | TRBD2 | . | TRBV18 | TGTGCCAGCTCACCACCGCTAGCGGGGGGCCTTTATGAGCAGTTCTTC | CASSPPLAGGLYEQFF
TRBJ2-5 | . | . | TRBV7-3 | TGTGCCAGCAGCCCAAAGCCGGCCAGGGGAGAGACCCAGTACTTC | CASSPKPARGETQYF
TRBJ2-1 | . | . | TRBV15 | TGTGCCACCAGCGGCCATATCGGACAGCAGTTCTTC | CATSGHIGQQFF
TRBJ1-1 | . | . | TRBV20-1 | TGCAGTGCCAGGAGGTCCGGGGACACTGAAGCTTTCTTT | CSARRSGDTEAFF
TRBJ2-3 | TRBD2 | few | TRBV5-1 | TGCGCCAGCAGCTTGGGCGGGGGGCCCGCAGATACGCAGTATTTT | CASSLGGGPADTQYF
TRBJ1-2 | . | few | TRBV4-2 | TGTGCCAGCAGCCAAGATCCGGCGGGGGGCAGCGGTGGCTACACCTTC | CASSQDPAGGSGGYTF
TRBJ2-3 | TRBD2 | . | TRBV12-3/TRBV12-4 | TGTGCCAGCAGTTTATCTAGCGGGGGGCCTACGCAGTATTTT | CASSLSSGGPTQYF